This T cell receptor (beta chain) was observed in a study of STAT5B mutations in CD4+ large granular lymphocyte leukemia. Study as a whole: Among healthy controls, a particular HLA allele went with more CDR3 'QG' motifs. Whole-study findings and limits: Main leukemic clonotypes were patient-specific, but more than 20% appeared at low frequency elsewhere.

Controls came from buffy coats of healthy blood donors. This was a survey-level run. This table comes from immunoSEQ multiplex PCR, and its TCRdb copy is limited to in-frame clones, with some not included. The sample has 25,000 to 35,000 clones, less than 90% seen once. Germline values: CDR1 MNHNS, CDR2 SASEGT. This CDR3 is 13 amino acids long. The V end was cut by 4 bases, the J end by 2 bases, with 7 bases between. In the case of this clone: Its antigen is unidentified.

What was sequenced was CD4+ T cells from blood buffy coats. The V and J genes are TRBV6-1 and TRBJ2-3; D uncertain. The sequence was obtained from a human donor in good health. CDR3 in amino acids: CASSGGFTDTQYF. DNA of the CDR3: TGTGCCAGCAGTGGGGGATTCACAGATACGCAGTATTTT.